These 8 T cell receptor beta chains share one sample of origin, sequenced in a study of blood T cell repertoires in COVID-19. TCRdb's table, derived via immunoSEQ multiplex PCR, lists solely in-frame clones and lacks some. The data contain about 180,000 clones, around 80% of them singletons. The sample consisted of peripheral blood. The receptor source for this set is a woman between 40 and 55 years old with COVID-19, enrolled during active disease.

The chain combines TRBV6-5 with TRBJ2-6, with TRBD1 as a possible D gene (5 bases). Germline CDR1 is MNHEY and CDR2 is SVGAGI. The CDR3 loop spans 15 amino acids. Trimming took off 7 bases at V and 2 bases at J, with 12 bases between the two ends. CDR3 protein: CASTQGNAGANVLTF. The CDR3 nucleotides are TGTGCCAGCACCCAGGGTAACGCTGGGGCCAACGTCCTGACTTTC.

The gene calls are TRBV19 and TRBJ2-7; D possibly corresponds to TRBD2 (5 bases). Germline-derived CDR1 and CDR2 are LNHDA and SQIVND (reference sequence). This CDR3 spans 13 amino acids. The V end lost 5 bases, the J end lost 7 bases, and 15 bases lay between the germline ends. CDR3 in amino acids: CASSVLEGVEQYF. The DNA of the CDR3 is TGTGCCAGTAGTGTCCTTGAGGGAGTGGAGCAGTACTTC.

This clone was counted many times. The chain joins TRBV18 to TRBJ2-7; 7 nucleotides align to TRBD1. The CDR3 covers 14 residues. Unmatched junction bases numbered 5, after V lost 4 bases and J lost 2 bases. CDR1 is KGHSH and CDR2 is LQKENI in the germline V gene. The CDR3 bases are TGTGCCAGCTCACAGGGGGCGCAAACCTACGAGCAGTACTTC. Its protein is CASSQGAQTYEQYF.

The rearrangement uses TRBV27 and TRBJ1-5; D is unclear. The CDR3 extends over 16 amino acids. Germline CDR1 is MNHEY and CDR2 is SMNVEV (reference sequence). Between the trimmed V and J ends, which lost 0 bases and 0 bases, there was a span of 9 bases. The CDR3 sequence is CASSLSRVSSNQPQHF. The CDR3 DNA follows: TGTGCCAGCAGTTTATCTCGGGTTTCTAGCAATCAGCCCCAGCATTTT.

The chain combines TRBV10-3 with TRBJ1-5; no clear D gene. The CDR3 contains 15 residues. Deletions cut 0 bases from V and 0 bases from J, with 6 bases between. Germline V gene sequence: CDR1 ENHRY, CDR2 SYGVKD. CDR3 nucleotides: TGTGCCATCAGTGAGTCGGAGAATAGCAATCAGCCCCAGCATTTT. Protein sequence: CAISESENSNQPQHF.

This sequence joins TRBV27 and TRBJ2-3; 11 bases fit TRBD2. CDR3 size: 15 residues. Germline CDR1 MNHEY, CDR2 SMNVEV (reference sequence). V was pared by 5 bases and J by 1 base, with 2 bases of the junction left unmatched. The CDR3 region is CASSILAGGTDTQYF. The CDR3 DNA is TGTGCCAGCAGTATACTAGCGGGAGGCACAGATACGCAGTATTTT.

This chain's CDR3 is CALRTSLGGSPLHF. Written as DNA, the CDR3 is TGTGCCCTAAGAACCAGCCTAGGAGGATCACCCCTCCACTTT. This chain joins TRBV7-9 and TRBJ1-6; D call uncertain. CDR1 is SEHNR, CDR2 FQNEAQ, per germline (reference sequence). The CDR3 spans 14 residues. The V and J ends lost 11 bases and 10 bases respectively, with 21 bases between them. The full variable domain, its missing parts supplied by reference TRBV7-9 and TRBJ1-6, is DTGVSQNPRHKITKRGQNVTFRCDPISEHNRLYWYRQTLGQGPEFLTYFQNEAQLEKSRLLSDRFSAERPKGSFSTLEIQRTEQGDSAMYLCALRTSLGGSPLHFGNGTRLTVT.

The chain carries TRBV18 and TRBJ1-1, with D tentatively TRBD1 (6 bases). The CDR3 spans 14 residues. Germline V gene sequence: CDR1 KGHSH, CDR2 LQKENI. The V end lost 2 bases, the J end lost 4 bases, and 11 bases lay between the germline ends. CDR3 DNA: TGTGCCAGCTCACCAGGGGGAGGGGGCACTGAAGCTTTCTTT. It translates to CASSPGGGGTEAFF.